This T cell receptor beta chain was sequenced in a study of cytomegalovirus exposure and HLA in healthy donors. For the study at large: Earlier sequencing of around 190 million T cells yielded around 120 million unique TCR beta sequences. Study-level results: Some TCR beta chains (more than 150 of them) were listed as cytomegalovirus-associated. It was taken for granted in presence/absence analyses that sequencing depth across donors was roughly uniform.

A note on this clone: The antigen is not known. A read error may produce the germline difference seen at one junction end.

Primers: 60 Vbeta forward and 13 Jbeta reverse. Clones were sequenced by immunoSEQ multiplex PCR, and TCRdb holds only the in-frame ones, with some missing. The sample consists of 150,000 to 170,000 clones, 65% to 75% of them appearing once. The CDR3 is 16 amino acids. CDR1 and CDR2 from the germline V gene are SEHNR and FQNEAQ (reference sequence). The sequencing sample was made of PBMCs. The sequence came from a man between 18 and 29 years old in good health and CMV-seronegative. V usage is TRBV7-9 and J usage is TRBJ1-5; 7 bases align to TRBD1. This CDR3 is CASSSTHPQGDQAQHF. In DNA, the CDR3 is TGTGCCAGCAGCTCGACTCACCCCCAGGGGGATCAGGCCCAGCATTTT.